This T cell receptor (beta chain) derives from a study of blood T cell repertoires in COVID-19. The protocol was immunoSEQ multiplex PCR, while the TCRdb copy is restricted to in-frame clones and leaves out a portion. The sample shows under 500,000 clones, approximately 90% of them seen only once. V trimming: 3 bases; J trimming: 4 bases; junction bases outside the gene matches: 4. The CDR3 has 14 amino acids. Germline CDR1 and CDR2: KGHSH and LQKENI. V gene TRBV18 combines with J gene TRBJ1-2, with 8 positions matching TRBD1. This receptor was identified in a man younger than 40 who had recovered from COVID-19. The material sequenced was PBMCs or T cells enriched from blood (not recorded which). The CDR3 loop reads CASSPGQAFYGYTF. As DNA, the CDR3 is TGTGCCAGCTCACCGGGACAGGCATTCTATGGCTACACCTTC.